The rows below give T cell receptor beta chains drawn from one sample of a study of long-term antiretroviral therapy in people with HIV. The protocol was immunoSEQ multiplex PCR, while the TCRdb copy is restricted to in-frame clones and leaves out a portion. This sample carries tens of thousands of clones, about 80% of them seen once, and the ten largest clones take approximately 4.5%. The sample here was unsorted PBMCs, taken 0.5 years after starting antiretroviral therapy. All receptors come from a man in his late teens or twenties with HIV. CDR3s leave out the opening cysteine and the closing phenylalanine or tryptophan. A clone size is listed for some rows: how often the clone was seen (once, few, many), or a class if it is expanded.

CDR3,size,V,J
ASSEVKTGGEQY,.,TRBV2,TRBJ2-7
ASTGRGQETQY,.,TRBV5-8,TRBJ2-5
ASSVGPRTGDWETQY,.,TRBV9,TRBJ2-5
ASRVGSPNTEAF,.,TRBV5-4,TRBJ1-1
ASSLGVGELYEQY,.,TRBV7-2,TRBJ2-7
ASSSWRGSYEQY,.,TRBV28,TRBJ2-7
ASSDPKFFREGWANTGELF,.,TRBV6-4,TRBJ2-2
ASSPREGTDTQY,.,TRBV18,TRBJ2-3
ASSPLTLSTDTQY,.,TRBV27,TRBJ2-3
ASSPDLEVSNYGYT,.,TRBV18,TRBJ1-2
ASSPWGLEQY,.,TRBV7-2,TRBJ2-7
ASRGVAYEQY,once,TRBV6-1,TRBJ2-7
ASSLAYGRDTEAF,.,TRBV7-8,TRBJ1-1
ASSYSYEQY,medium-sized,TRBV18,TRBJ2-7
ASTLGGLAGGNEQF,.,TRBV7-2,TRBJ2-1
ASSGRDRLQPQH,.,TRBV6-5,TRBJ1-5
ASSVVVGLNEQF,.,TRBV2,TRBJ2-1
ASSLSGGTRGYT,medium-sized,TRBV5-4,TRBJ1-2
ASSQDPRPSYEQY,.,TRBV4-3,TRBJ2-7
ASSFRAGTNEKLF,few,TRBV28,TRBJ1-4
ASSDSGGAGANVLT,.,TRBV6-4,TRBJ2-6
ASSQVGKNQPQH,.,TRBV28,TRBJ1-5
AWSAKGTGELF,.,TRBV30,TRBJ2-2
ASSLGRSYEQY,.,TRBV5-5,TRBJ2-7
ASSLQSLAGAMRYNEQF,.,TRBV7-3,TRBJ2-1
ASSLDQIYEQY,.,TRBV5-1,TRBJ2-7
ASSYGTGDTNEQF,.,TRBV6-5,TRBJ2-1
AWSVQETQY,.,TRBV30,TRBJ2-5
ASRQGLNTEAF,.,TRBV12-2,TRBJ1-1
ASRGGQGAYEQY,.,TRBV5-1,TRBJ2-7
ASSPGLAGPYEQY,medium-sized,TRBV4-3,TRBJ2-7
ASSPASDTQY,.,TRBV18,TRBJ2-3
ASSLYRVGNSPLH,few,TRBV5-1,TRBJ1-6
ASSLAGDANYEQY,.,TRBV5-6,TRBJ2-7
ASSDRYSNQPQH,.,TRBV6-1,TRBJ1-5
ASSLSMGRGWGTEAF,.,TRBV5-1,TRBJ1-1
ASSPMPLGGASYEQY,.,TRBV7-2,TRBJ2-7
SVEGDDRGRETQY,.,TRBV29-1,TRBJ2-5
ASSRTGAVGYEQY,.,TRBV19,TRBJ2-7
ASSFRELNEKLF,.,TRBV7-2,TRBJ1-4
ASSQSWTGRDIQY,.,TRBV4-3,TRBJ2-4